This T cell receptor beta chain was recorded in a study of CD8 T cells in ankylosing spondylitis. This clonotype has at least ten counts. A single record per CDR3 protein comes from TCRdb applying MiXCR to the 5' RACE reads. The table shows 350,000 or so distinct CDR3 sequences, with about 15% occurring only once. What was sequenced was blood, either unsorted or a sorted T cell fraction (not recorded which). This receptor was taken from a male donor with ankylosing spondylitis or in good health (not recorded which).

CDR3: CASSPSGRAGETQYF. The CDR3 nucleotides read TGTGCCAGCTCTCCGAGCGGGAGGGCCGGGGAGACCCAGTACTTC. The V gene is TRBV18, the J gene TRBJ2-5, with 10 bases that match TRBD2. The CDR3 runs to 15 residues. Germline CDR1 and CDR2: KGHSH and LQKENI. V was clipped by 6 bases and J by 5 bases; unmatched bases: 9.